This TCR beta chain came from a study of T cells in Graves' hyperthyroidism and ophthalmopathy. TCR beta CDR3 regions were amplified from RNA. The TCR CDR3 first-round RT-PCR relied on the HTBI primer set. TCRdb recomputed calls from the multiplex PCR reads with MiXCR, one row per CDR3 protein. The profile shows about 530,000 distinct CDR3 sequences, 17% of them singletons. Individuals with ophthalmopathy presented a Clinical Activity Score of at least 3, a NOSPECS grade of at least 4 and a duration under 3 months. CDR1 and CDR2 from the germline V gene are DFQATT and SNEGSKA (reference sequence). The ends lost 0 bases at V and 4 bases at J; junction bases unmatched: 9. The CDR3 extends over 16 amino acids.

The sequencing sample was made of blood. This sequence joins TRBV20-1 and TRBJ2-5; TRBD2 agrees at 9 bases. The receptor was isolated from a woman aged 18-35 years with Graves' ophthalmopathy. This CDR3 reads CSARDLRGGAPETQYF. The DNA of the CDR3 is TGCAGTGCTAGAGATTTGCGCGGGGGGGCCCCAGAGACCCAGTACTTC.